Sequencing of this T cell receptor (beta chain) was carried out in a study of Graves' ophthalmopathy and Graves' hyperthyroidism. About the study: Stable hyperthyroidism meant no progression to ophthalmopathy within 18 months of follow-up.

The CDR3 is 15 residues long. With 4 bases removed from V and 1 base from J, the gap between germline ends came to 14 bases. CDR1 DFQATT and CDR2 SNEGSKA come from the germline V gene (reference sequence). Whole-study findings and limits: Among expanded thyroid clonotypes above 0.001 frequency, most also occurred in blood. Ophthalmopathy progression cases were predicted by the model with 70.59% sensitivity and roughly 72% specificity.

With respect to this clonotype: The target antigen is unknown.

Included hyperthyroidism patients were aged 18 to 65 and newly diagnosed (under 2 months' duration). TCR beta CDR3 regions were amplified from RNA transcripts. An opening RT-PCR round employed HTBI primers and preceded a second-round multiplex PCR. TCRdb reprocessed the multiplex PCR reads via MiXCR and lists one record per CDR3 protein. The data contain over a million distinct CDR3 sequences, approximately 35% of them singletons. Sequencing input: peripheral blood or thyroid tissue (not recorded which). The chain uses TRBV20-1 and TRBJ1-5; TRBD1 is a possible D gene (5 bases). The source of this sequence is an adult man with Graves' hyperthyroidism. The CDR3 spells CSAIPYGDSNQPQHF. The CDR3 coding sequence is TGCAGTGCTATCCCATACGGGGACAGCAATCAGCCCCAGCATTTT.